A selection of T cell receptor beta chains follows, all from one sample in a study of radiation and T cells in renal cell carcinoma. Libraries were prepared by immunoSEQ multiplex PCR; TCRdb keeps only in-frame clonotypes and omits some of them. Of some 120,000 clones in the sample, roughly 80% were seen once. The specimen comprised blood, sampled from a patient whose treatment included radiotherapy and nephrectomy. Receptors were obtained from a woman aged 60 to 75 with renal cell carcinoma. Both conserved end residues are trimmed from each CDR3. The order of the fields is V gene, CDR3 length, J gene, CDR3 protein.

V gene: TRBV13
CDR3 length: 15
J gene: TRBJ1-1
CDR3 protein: ASSSGTGGLVNTEAF

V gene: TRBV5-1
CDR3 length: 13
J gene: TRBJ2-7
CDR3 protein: ASSGPGQGIEGPY

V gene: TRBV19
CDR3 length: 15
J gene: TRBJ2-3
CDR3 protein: ASSIDPTGVGTDTQY

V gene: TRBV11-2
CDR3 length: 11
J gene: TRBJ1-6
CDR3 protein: ASSLDGGGPLH

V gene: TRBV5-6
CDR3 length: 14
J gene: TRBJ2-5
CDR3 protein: ASSSWTSGGEETQY

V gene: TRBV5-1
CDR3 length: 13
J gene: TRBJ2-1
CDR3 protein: ASSGGTAIYLEQF

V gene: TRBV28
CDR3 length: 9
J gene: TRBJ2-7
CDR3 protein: ASSLTYEQY

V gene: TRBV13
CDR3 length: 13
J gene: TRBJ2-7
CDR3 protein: ASSLGQGTPYEQY

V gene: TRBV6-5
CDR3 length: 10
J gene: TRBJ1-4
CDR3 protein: ASSYGREKLF

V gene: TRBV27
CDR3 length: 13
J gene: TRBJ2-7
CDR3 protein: ASGTGTRPTGEQY

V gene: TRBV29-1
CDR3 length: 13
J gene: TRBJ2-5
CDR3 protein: SATLSGTRGETQY

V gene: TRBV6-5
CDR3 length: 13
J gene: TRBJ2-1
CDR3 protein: ASSYGRGAYNEQF

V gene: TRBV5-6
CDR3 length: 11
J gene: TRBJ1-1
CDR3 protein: ASSFRDSTEAF

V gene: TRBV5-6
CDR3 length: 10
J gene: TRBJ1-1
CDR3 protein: ASSAGVTEAF

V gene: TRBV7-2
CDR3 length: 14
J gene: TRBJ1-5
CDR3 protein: ASSAATGGFNQPQH

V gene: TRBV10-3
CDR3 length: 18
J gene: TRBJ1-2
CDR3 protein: AISESEGTQETLGVYGYT

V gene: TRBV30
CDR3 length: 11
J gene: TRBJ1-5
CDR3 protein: ACTGGPDQPQH

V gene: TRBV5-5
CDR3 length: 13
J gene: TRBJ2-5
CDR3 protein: ASSLGPLYQETQY